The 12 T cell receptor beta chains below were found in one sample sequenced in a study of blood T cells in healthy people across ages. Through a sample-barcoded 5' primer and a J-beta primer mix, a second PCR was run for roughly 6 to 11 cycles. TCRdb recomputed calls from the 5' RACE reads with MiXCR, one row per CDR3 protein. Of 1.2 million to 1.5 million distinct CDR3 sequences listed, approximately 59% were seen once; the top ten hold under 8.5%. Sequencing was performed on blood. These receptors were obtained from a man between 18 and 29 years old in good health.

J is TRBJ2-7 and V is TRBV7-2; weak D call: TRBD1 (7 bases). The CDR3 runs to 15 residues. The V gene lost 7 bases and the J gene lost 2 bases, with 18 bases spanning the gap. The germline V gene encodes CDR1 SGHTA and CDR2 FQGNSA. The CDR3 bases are TGTGCCAGCACCGATCGGAGGGACAGACCCTACGAGCAGTACTTC. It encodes CASTDRRDRPYEQYF.

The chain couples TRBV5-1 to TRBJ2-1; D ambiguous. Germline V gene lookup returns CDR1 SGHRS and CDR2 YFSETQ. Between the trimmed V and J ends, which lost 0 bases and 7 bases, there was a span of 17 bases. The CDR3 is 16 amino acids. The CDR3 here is CASSLVVTQRENEQFF. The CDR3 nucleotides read TGCGCCAGCAGCTTGGTTGTGACACAAAGAGAAAATGAGCAGTTCTTC.

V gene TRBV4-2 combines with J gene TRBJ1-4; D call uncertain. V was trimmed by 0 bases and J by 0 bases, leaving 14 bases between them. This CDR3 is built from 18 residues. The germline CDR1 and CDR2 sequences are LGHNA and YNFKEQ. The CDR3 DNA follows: TGTGCCAGCAGCCAAGATTACGTAGTGACAACAACTAATGAAAAACTGTTTTTT. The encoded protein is CASSQDYVVTTTNEKLFF.

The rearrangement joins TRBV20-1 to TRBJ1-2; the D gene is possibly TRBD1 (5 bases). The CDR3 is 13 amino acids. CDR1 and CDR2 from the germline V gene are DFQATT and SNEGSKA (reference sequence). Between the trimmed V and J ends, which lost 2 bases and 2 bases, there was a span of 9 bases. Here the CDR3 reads CSARKTENYGYTF. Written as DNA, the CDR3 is TGCAGTGCTAGAAAGACAGAGAACTATGGCTACACCTTC.

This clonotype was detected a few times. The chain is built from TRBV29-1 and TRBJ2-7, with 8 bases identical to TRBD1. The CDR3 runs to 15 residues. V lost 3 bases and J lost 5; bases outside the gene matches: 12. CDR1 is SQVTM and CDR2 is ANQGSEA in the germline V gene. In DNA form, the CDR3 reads TGCAGCGTTGAGGGTCCCGGACAGGGTCCTGACGAGCAGTACTTC. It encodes CSVEGPGQGPDEQYF.

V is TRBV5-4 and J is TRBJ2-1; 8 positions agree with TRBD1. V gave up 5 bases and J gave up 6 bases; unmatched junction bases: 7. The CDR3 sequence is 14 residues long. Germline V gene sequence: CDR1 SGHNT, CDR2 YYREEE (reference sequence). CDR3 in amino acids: CASRPGQGINEQFF. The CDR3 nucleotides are TGTGCCAGCAGACCCGGACAGGGAATCAATGAGCAGTTCTTC.

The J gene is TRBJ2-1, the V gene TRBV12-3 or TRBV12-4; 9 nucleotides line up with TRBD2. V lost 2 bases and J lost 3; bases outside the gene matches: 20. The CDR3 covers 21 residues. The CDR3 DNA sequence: TGTGCCAGCAGTTTATATGGCGGGAGGGCCCGACTTCCCAAGCACTACAATGAGCAGTTCTTC. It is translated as CASSLYGGRARLPKHYNEQFF.

The CDR3 sequence: CASSSDPAVTSSYEQYF. Here the CDR3 DNA reads TGTGCCAGCAGTTCCGATCCCGCGGTCACGAGCTCCTACGAGCAGTACTTC. V and J are TRBV25-1 and TRBJ2-7; D not certain. Germline values: CDR1 MGHDK, CDR2 SYGVNS. This CDR3 is built from 17 residues. V dropped 5 bases and J dropped 0 bases, with 20 bases sitting between them.

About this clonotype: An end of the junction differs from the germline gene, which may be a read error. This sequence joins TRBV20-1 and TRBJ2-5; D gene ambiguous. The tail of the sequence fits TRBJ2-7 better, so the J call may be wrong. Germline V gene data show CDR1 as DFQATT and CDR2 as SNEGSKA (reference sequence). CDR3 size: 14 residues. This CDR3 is CSVRVRGFPYEQYF. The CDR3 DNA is TGCAGTGTTAGAGTCCGCGGATTCCCCTACGAGCAGTACTTC.

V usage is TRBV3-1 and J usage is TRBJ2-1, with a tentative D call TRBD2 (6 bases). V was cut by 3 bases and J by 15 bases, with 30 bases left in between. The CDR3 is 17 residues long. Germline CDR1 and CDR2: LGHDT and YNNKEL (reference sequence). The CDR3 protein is CASSQAPPFGGAAALFF. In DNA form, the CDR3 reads TGTGCCAGCAGCCAGGCCCCCCCTTTCGGCGGGGCGGCAGCTCTGTTCTTC.

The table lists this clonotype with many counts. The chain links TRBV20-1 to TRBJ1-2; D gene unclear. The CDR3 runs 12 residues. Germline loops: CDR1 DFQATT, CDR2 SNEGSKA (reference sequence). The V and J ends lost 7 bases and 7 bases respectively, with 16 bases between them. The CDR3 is CSGHHPNGGYTF. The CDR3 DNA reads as TGCAGTGGACACCATCCCAATGGTGGCTACACCTTC.

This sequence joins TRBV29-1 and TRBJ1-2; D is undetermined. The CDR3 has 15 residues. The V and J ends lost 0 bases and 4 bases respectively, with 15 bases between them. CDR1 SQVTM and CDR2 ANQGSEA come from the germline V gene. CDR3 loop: CSVEDSMWQPYGYTF. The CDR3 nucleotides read TGCAGCGTTGAAGATTCGATGTGGCAGCCCTATGGCTACACCTTC.